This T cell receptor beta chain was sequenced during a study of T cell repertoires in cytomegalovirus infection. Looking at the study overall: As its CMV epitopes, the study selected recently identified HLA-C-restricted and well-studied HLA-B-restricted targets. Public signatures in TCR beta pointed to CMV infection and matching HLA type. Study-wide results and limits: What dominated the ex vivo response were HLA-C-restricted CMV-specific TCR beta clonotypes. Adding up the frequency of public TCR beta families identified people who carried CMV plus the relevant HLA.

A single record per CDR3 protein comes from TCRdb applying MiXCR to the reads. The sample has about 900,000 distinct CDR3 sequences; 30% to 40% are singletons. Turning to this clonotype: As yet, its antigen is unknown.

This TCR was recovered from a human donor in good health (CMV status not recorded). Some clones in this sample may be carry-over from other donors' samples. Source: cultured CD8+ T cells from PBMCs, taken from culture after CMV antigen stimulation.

DNA of the CDR3: TGTGCTAGTGGTGGAAGCGGGGGGGTCTACAATGAGCAGTTCTTC. Protein product: CASGGSGGVYNEQFF. This chain joins TRBV12-5 and TRBJ2-1; 10 bases map to TRBD2. The germline V gene encodes CDR1 LGHNT and CDR2 FRNRAP. The V and J ends lost 5 bases and 3 bases, in that order; junction bases with no gene match: 4. The CDR3 sequence is 15 residues long.